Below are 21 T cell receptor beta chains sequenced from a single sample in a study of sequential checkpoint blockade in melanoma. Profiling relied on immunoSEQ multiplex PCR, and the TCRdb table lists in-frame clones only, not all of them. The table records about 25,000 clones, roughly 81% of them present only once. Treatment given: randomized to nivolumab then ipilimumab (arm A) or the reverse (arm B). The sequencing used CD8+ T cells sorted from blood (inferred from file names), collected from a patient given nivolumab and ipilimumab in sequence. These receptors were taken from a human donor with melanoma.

CDR3: CASSLLGRVGDTQYF. In nucleotides, the CDR3 is TGTGCCAGCAGCTTACTCGGCAGGGTCGGAGATACGCAGTATTTT. J is TRBJ2-3 and V is TRBV7-3; D might be TRBD1 (5 bases). Trimming took 2 bases from V and 5 from J, leaving 14 bases between them. CDR1 and CDR2 from the germline V gene are SGHTA and FQGTGA. This CDR3 spans 15 amino acids. Complete variable domain (other parts from reference TRBV7-3 and TRBJ2-3): GAGVSQTPSNKVTEKGKYVELRCDPISGHTALYWYRQSLGQGPEFLIYFQGTGAADDSGLPNDRFFAVRPEGSVSTLKIQRTERGDSAVYLCASSLLGRVGDTQYFGPGTRLTVL.

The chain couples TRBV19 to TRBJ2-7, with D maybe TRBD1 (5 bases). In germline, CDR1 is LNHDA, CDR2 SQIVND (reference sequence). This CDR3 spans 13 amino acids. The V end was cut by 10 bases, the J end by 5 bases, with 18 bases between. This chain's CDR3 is CATSDPGLDEQYF. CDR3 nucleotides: TGTGCCACCTCGGACCCAGGGCTGGACGAGCAGTACTTC.

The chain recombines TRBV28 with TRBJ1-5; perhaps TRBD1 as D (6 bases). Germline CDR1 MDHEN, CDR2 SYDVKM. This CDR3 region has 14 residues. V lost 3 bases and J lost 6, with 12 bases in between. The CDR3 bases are TGTGCCAGCAGTTTCGGACAGCTAGGTCAGCCCCAGCATTTT. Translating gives CASSFGQLGQPQHF. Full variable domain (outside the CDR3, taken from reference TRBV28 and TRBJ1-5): DVKVTQSSRYLVKRTGEKVFLECVQDMDHENMFWYRQDPGLGLRLIYFSYDVKMKEKGDIPEGYSVSREKKERFSLILESASTNQTSMYLCASSFGQLGQPQHFGDGTRLSIL.

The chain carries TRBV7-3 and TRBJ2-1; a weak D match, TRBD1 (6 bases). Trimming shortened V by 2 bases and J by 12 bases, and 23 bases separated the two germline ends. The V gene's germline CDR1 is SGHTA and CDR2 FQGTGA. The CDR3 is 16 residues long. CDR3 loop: CASSLVARGEQGAQFF. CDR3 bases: TGTGCCAGCAGCTTAGTTGCCAGGGGCGAACAGGGCGCGCAGTTCTTC.

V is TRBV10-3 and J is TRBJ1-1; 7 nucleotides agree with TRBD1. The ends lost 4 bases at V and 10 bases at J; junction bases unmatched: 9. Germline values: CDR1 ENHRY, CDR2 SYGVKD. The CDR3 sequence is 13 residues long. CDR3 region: CAISASDRAGAFF. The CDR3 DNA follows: TGTGCCATCAGTGCATCAGACAGGGCTGGAGCTTTCTTT.

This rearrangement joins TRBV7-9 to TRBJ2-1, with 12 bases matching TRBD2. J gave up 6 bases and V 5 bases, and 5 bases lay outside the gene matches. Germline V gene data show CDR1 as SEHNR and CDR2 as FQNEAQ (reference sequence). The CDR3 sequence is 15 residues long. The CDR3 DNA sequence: TGTGCCAGCAGCGACGGACTAGCGGGATTCAATGAGCAGTTCTTC. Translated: CASSDGLAGFNEQFF.

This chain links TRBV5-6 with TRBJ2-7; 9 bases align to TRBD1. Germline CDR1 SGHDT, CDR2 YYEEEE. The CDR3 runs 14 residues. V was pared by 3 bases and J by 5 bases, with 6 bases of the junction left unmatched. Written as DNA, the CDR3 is TGTGCCAGCAGCTCACAGGGGGCGATCCACGAGCAGTACTTC. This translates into CASSSQGAIHEQYF.

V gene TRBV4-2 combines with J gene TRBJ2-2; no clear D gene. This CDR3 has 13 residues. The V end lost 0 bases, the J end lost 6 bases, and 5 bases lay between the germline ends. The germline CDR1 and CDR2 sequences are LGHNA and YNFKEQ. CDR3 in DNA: TGTGCCAGCAGCCAAGATTCCGCCGGGGAGCTGTTTTTT. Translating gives CASSQDSAGELFF.

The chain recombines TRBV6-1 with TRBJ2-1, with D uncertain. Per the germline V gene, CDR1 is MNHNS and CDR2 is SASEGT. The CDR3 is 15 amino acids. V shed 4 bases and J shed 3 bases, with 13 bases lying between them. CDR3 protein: CASSVGDGDYNEQFF. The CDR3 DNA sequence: TGTGCCAGCAGTGTTGGAGACGGAGACTACAATGAGCAGTTCTTC.

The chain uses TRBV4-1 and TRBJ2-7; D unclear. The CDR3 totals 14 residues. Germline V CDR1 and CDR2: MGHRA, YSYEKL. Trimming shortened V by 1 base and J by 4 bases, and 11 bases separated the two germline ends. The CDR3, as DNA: TGCGCCAGCAGCCAAGGGGTTAGAGGATACGAGCAGTACTTC. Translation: CASSQGVRGYEQYF.

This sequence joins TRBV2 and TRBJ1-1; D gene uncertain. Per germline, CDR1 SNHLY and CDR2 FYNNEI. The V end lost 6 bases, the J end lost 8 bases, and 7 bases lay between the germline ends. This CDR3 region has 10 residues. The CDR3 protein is CASRELEAFF. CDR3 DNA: TGTGCCAGCAGGGAATTAGAAGCTTTCTTT. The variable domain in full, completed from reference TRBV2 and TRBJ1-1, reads EPEVTQTPSHQVTQMGQEVILRCVPISNHLYFYWYRQILGQKVEFLVSFYNNEISEKSEIFDDQFSVERPDGSNFTLKIRSTKLEDSAMYFCASRELEAFFGQGTRLTVV.

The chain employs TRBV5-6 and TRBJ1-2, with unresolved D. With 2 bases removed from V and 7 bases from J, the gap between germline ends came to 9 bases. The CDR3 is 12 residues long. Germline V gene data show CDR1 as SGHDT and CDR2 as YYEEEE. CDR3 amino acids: CASSLEGGGYTF. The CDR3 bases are TGTGCCAGCAGCTTAGAGGGAGGTGGCTACACCTTC.

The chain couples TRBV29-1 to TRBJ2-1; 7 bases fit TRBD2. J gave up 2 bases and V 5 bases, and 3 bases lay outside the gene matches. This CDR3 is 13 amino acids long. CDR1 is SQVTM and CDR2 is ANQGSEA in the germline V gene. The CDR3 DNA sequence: TGCAGCGTTCCTAGCGGACCCTACAATGAGCAGTTCTTC. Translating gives CSVPSGPYNEQFF.

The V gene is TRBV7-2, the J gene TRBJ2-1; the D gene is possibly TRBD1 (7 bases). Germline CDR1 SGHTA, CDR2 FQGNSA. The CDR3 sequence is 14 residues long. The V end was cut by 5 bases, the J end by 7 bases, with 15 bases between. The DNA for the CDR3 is TGTGCCAGCAGCCACAGGGGAGGCCGGAATGAGCAGTTCTTC. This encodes CASSHRGGRNEQFF. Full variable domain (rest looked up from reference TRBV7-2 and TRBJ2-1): GAGVSQSPSNKVTEKGKDVELRCDPISGHTALYWYRQSLGQGLEFLIYFQGNSAPDKSGLPSDRFSAERTGGSVSTLTIQRTQQEDSAVYLCASSHRGGRNEQFFGPGTRLTVL.

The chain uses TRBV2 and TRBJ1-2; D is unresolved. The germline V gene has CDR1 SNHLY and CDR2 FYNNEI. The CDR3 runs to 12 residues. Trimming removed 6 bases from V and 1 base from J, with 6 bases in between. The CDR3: CASRGSNYGYTF. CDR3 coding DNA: TGTGCCAGCAGGGGGAGTAACTATGGCTACACCTTC.

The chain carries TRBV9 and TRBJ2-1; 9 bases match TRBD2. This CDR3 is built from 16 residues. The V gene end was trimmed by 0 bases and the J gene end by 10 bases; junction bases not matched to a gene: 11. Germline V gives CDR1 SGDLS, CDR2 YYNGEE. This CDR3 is CASSVDGGGARREQFF. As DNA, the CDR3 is TGTGCCAGCAGCGTAGACGGCGGGGGGGCCCGTCGGGAGCAGTTCTTC.

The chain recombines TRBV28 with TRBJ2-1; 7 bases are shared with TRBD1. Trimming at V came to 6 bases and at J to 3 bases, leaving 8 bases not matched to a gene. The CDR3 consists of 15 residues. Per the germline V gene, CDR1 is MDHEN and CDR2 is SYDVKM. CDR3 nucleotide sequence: TGTGCCAGCAGCCTACAGGGGTATCTCTACAATGAGCAGTTCTTC. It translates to CASSLQGYLYNEQFF. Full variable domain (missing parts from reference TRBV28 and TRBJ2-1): DVKVTQSSRYLVKRTGEKVFLECVQDMDHENMFWYRQDPGLGLRLIYFSYDVKMKEKGDIPEGYSVSREKKERFSLILESASTNQTSMYLCASSLQGYLYNEQFFGPGTRLTVL.

This CDR3 reads CASSFPGDTQYF. CDR3 coding DNA: TGTGCCAGCAGTTTCCCCGGAGATACGCAGTATTTT. V is TRBV28 and J is TRBJ2-3; D is ambiguous. Trimming took 3 bases from V and 5 from J, leaving 6 bases between them. CDR1 MDHEN and CDR2 SYDVKM come from the germline V gene. CDR3 size: 12 residues.

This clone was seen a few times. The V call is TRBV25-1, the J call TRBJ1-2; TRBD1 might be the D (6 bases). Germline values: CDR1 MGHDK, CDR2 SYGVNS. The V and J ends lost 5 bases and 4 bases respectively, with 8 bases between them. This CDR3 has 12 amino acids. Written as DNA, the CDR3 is TGTGCCAGCAGTTTGGGGGCCTATGGCTACACCTTC. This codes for CASSLGAYGYTF.

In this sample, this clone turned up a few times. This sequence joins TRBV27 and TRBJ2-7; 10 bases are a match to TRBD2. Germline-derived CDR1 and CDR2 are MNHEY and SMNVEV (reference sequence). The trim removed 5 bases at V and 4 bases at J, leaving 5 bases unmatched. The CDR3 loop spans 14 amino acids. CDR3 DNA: TGTGCCAGCAGTCGGACTAGCGGCAGTTACGAGCAGTACTTC. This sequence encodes CASSRTSGSYEQYF.

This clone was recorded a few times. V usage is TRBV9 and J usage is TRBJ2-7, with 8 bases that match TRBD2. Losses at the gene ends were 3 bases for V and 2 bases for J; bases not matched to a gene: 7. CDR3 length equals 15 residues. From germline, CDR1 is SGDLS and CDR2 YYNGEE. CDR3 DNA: TGTGCCAGCAGCGATCAAGCGGGGGAACCCTACGAGCAGTACTTC. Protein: CASSDQAGEPYEQYF.